The 30 T cell receptor beta chains below were found in one sample sequenced in a study of shared clonotypes between healthy human individuals. Data came from immunoSEQ multiplex PCR; TCRdb stores just in-frame clones and leaves some out. This sample has roughly 2,300,000 clones, with around 92% found just once. Sequencing input: naive CD4+ T cells from PBMCs. Sample subset: CD45RA+ positively selected. Receptor source: a man aged 18 to 30 in good health. Some clones in this sample may be carry-over from other donors' samples.

CDR3: CAGSGAYNEQFF. CDR3 DNA sequence: TGTGCCGGAAGCGGGGCTTACAATGAGCAGTTCTTC. The chain joins TRBV28 to TRBJ2-1, with 7 nucleotides matching TRBD2. Germline CDR1 is MDHEN and CDR2 is SYDVKM. The CDR3 runs 12 residues. V gave up 11 bases and J gave up 4 bases; unmatched junction bases: 5.

The chain is built from TRBV11-2 and TRBJ2-3; D uncertain. The V and J ends lost 5 bases and 7 bases respectively, with 10 bases between them. The length of the CDR3 is 12 residues. Germline V lookup: CDR1 SGHAT, CDR2 FQNNGV. The DNA of the CDR3 is TGTGCCAGCAGCCTCCGACCAAATACGCAGTATTTT. Its translation: CASSLRPNTQYF.

This chain connects TRBV7-2 to TRBJ2-7; 11 nucleotides agree with TRBD1. The CDR3 runs 15 residues. V dropped 3 bases and J dropped 4; count of bases not matched to a gene: 5. Per germline, CDR1 SGHTA and CDR2 FQGNSA. The CDR3 nucleotides read TGTGCCAGCAGCTTTTCGGGACAGGGGGTATACGAGCAGTACTTC. Its protein product is CASSFSGQGVYEQYF. Full variable domain (outside the CDR3, taken from reference TRBV7-2 and TRBJ2-7): GAGVSQSPSNKVTEKGKDVELRCDPISGHTALYWYRQSLGQGLEFLIYFQGNSAPDKSGLPSDRFSAERTGGSVSTLTIQRTQQEDSAVYLCASSFSGQGVYEQYFGPGTRLTVT.

Remarks on this clone: Other DNA sequences of this sample code for an identical CDR3. The V gene is TRBV23-1, the J gene TRBJ1-4; 8 bases are shared with TRBD1. TRBV23-1 has ORF status, its function being uncertain. Trimming cost V 3 bases and J 3 bases; bases outside gene matches: 0. CDR3 length: 14 amino acids. The DNA of the CDR3 is TGCGCCAGCAGTCAGGACAGGGCTAATGAAAAACTGTTTTTT. Protein sequence: CASSQDRANEKLFF.

A word on this clone: Other DNA variants within this sample encode the same CDR3. V gene TRBV28 combines with J gene TRBJ2-7, with a possible D match to TRBD1 (6 bases). This CDR3 has 13 residues. The germline gives CDR1 MDHEN, CDR2 SYDVKM. The V and J ends lost 4 bases and 3 bases respectively, with 10 bases between them. The CDR3 coding sequence is TGTGCCAGCAGTTCTGGGACAAGCTACGAGCAGTACTTC. Translation gives CASSSGTSYEQYF.

The genes are TRBV11-2 and TRBJ1-2; 8 nucleotides line up with TRBD1. The trim removed 5 bases at V and 3 bases at J, leaving 2 bases unmatched. Germline V gene sequence: CDR1 SGHAT, CDR2 FQNNGV. The CDR3 sequence is 13 residues long. The CDR3 sequence: CASSQDRDYGYTF. CDR3 nucleotides: TGTGCCAGCAGCCAGGACAGGGACTATGGCTACACCTTC.

For this clone: The same CDR3 is also encoded by other DNA sequences in this sample. The V gene is TRBV5-4, the J gene TRBJ1-4; 9 nucleotides line up with TRBD1. This CDR3 region has 14 residues. J gave up 8 bases and V 2 bases, and 4 bases lay outside the gene matches. Germline V gene lookup returns CDR1 SGHNT and CDR2 YYREEE (reference sequence). The CDR3 DNA reads as TGTGCCAGCAGCTTACAGGGGGCTGGGGAAAAACTGTTTTTT. It encodes CASSLQGAGEKLFF.

The rearrangement uses TRBV30 and TRBJ2-1, with D unresolved. Trimming removed 1 base at V and 10 bases at J, with 8 bases between. There are 11 residues in the CDR3. In germline, CDR1 is GTSNPN, CDR2 SVGIG (reference sequence). The CDR3: CAWSAVGEQFF. CDR3 sequence (DNA): TGTGCCTGGAGTGCGGTCGGAGAGCAGTTCTTC.

This rearrangement joins TRBV7-2 to TRBJ2-2, with D possibly being TRBD1 (6 bases). CDR1 and CDR2 from the germline V gene are SGHTA and FQGNSA. Trimming removed 5 bases at V and 5 bases at J, with 24 bases between. CDR3 length equals 18 residues. CDR3 residues: CASSVNGHTGRWTGELFF. In DNA form, the CDR3 reads TGTGCCAGCAGCGTGAATGGCCATACAGGGAGATGGACCGGGGAGCTGTTTTTT.

This chain uses TRBV27 with TRBJ1-1, with D hard to call. The length of the CDR3 is 11 residues. CDR1 MNHEY and CDR2 SMNVEV come from the germline V gene (reference sequence). Deletions cut 5 bases from V and 2 bases from J, with 3 bases between. CDR3 bases: TGTGCCAGCAGTGGAAACACTGAAGCTTTCTTT. Amino acid sequence: CASSGNTEAFF.

This chain links TRBV7-9 with TRBJ2-7; D remains unclear. The CDR3 length is 17 residues. Per germline, CDR1 SEHNR and CDR2 FQNEAQ (reference sequence). V shed 5 bases and J shed 2 bases, with 22 bases lying between them. Written as DNA, the CDR3 is TGTGCCAGCAGCCCGATGAACCGCATCCCGGCTCCCTACGAGCAGTACTTC. Its protein is CASSPMNRIPAPYEQYF.

The genes are TRBV28 and TRBJ1-3, with D unresolved. V lost 4 bases and J lost 4, with 5 bases in between. The CDR3 runs 12 residues. Germline CDR1 is MDHEN and CDR2 is SYDVKM. CDR3 nucleotides: TGTGCCAGCAGTTCCCAAGGAAACACCATATATTTT. As protein: CASSSQGNTIYF.

Details on this clone: Within the sample, other DNA sequences also encode this same CDR3. The chain combines TRBV28 with TRBJ2-1; D possibly corresponds to TRBD2 (5 bases). The V gene lost 8 bases and the J gene lost 3 bases, with 5 bases spanning the gap. The CDR3 is made up of 11 amino acids. Germline CDR1 is MDHEN and CDR2 is SYDVKM. The chain's CDR3 is CASRGYNEQFF. CDR3 sequence (DNA): TGTGCCAGCCGGGGCTACAATGAGCAGTTCTTC.

The CDR3 loop reads CASSLGPGGGEDYGYTF. The CDR3 bases are TGTGCCAGCAGCTTGGGCCCCGGGGGAGGGGAAGACTATGGCTACACCTTC. The chain recombines TRBV7-6 with TRBJ1-2, with a tentative D call TRBD1 (5 bases). V was shortened by 3 bases and J by 3 bases, with 20 bases between the two germline ends. The CDR3 runs 17 residues. The germline V gene has CDR1 SGHVS and CDR2 FNYEAQ.

This sequence joins TRBV5-1 and TRBJ2-1, with D perhaps matching TRBD1 (6 bases). In germline, CDR1 is SGHRS, CDR2 YFSETQ. This CDR3 is built from 14 residues. V was shortened by 4 bases and J by 6 bases, with 14 bases between the two germline ends. The CDR3 DNA reads TGCGCCAGCAGCCCAGGACAGACCCCCAATGAGCAGTTCTTC. Its translation: CASSPGQTPNEQFF.

This rearrangement joins TRBV13 to TRBJ2-2; tentative D call: TRBD1 (8 bases). Germline CDR1 and CDR2: PRHDT and FYEKMQ (reference sequence). The CDR3 totals 14 residues. Deletions cut 9 bases from V and 3 bases from J, with 14 bases between. CDR3 bases: TGTGCCAGTAGACAGGGGAGGGACACCGGGGAGCTGTTTTTT. It encodes CASRQGRDTGELFF.

The chain employs TRBV2 and TRBJ2-7; D is unresolved. The V gene's germline CDR1 is SNHLY and CDR2 FYNNEI. This CDR3 is built from 14 residues. Trimming took off 0 bases at V and 6 bases at J, with 12 bases between the two ends. The CDR3 region has the DNA TGTGCCAGCAGTGAAGCGCTTGGGCTCCCCGAGCAGTACTTC. Residues: CASSEALGLPEQYF.

Note on this clone: Other DNA sequences in the same sample also yield this CDR3. CDR3 nucleotides: TGCGCCAGCAGCTTGGGTTTCGGGGGGGATCAGCCCCAGCATTTT. Its protein product is CASSLGFGGDQPQHF. The gene calls are TRBV5-1 and TRBJ1-5; perhaps TRBD1 as D (5 bases). This CDR3 region has 15 residues. The germline V and J ends were trimmed by 0 bases and 5 bases, with 12 bases remaining between them. Germline values: CDR1 SGHRS, CDR2 YFSETQ.

The chain has TRBV6-5 and TRBJ2-2; 9 nucleotides agree with TRBD1. From germline, CDR1 is MNHEY and CDR2 SVGAGI. V trimming: 2 bases; J trimming: 6 bases; junction bases outside the gene matches: 7. There are 16 residues in the CDR3. The CDR3 DNA reads TGTGCCAGCAGTTACAGAGGGACAGGGAAGGCCGGGGAGCTGTTTTTT. This codes for CASSYRGTGKAGELFF.

This clone was seen once. The chain carries TRBV5-4 and TRBJ2-3, with TRBD2 matching 13 bases. CDR1 is SGHNT and CDR2 is YYREEE in the germline V gene (reference sequence). The ends lost 2 bases at V and 4 bases at J; junction bases unmatched: 7. This CDR3 comprises 17 residues. In DNA, the CDR3 is TGTGCCAGCAGCTTAGGGGTACTAGCGGGAGGGCCAGATACGCAGTATTTT. Amino acids: CASSLGVLAGGPDTQYF.

This rearrangement joins TRBV10-2 to TRBJ2-2; D unclear. The CDR3 is made up of 15 amino acids. The germline V gene has CDR1 WSHSY and CDR2 SAAADI. Trimming removed 11 bases from V and 1 base from J, with 17 bases in between. In DNA form, the CDR3 reads TGCGCCGCCCAGATCGGAAGCTTGAACACCGGGGAGCTGTTTTTT. This codes for CAAQIGSLNTGELFF.

As to this clone: In the same sample, other DNA sequences code for this CDR3. The chain joins TRBV7-2 to TRBJ2-1; 9 nucleotides align to TRBD2. Germline trimming cut 1 base from V and 3 bases from J; bases unmatched to any gene: 1. Looked up from germline, CDR1 is SGHTA and CDR2 is FQGNSA. The CDR3 is 15 amino acids. The CDR3 is CASSLVSGSYNEQFF. DNA for the CDR3: TGTGCCAGCAGCTTAGTTAGCGGGAGCTACAATGAGCAGTTCTTC.

This clone appeared once. V usage is TRBV5-1 and J usage is TRBJ2-7; D remains unclear. The germline CDR1 and CDR2 sequences are SGHRS and YFSETQ. Trimming pared 1 base from V and 2 bases from J, leaving 10 bases between. The CDR3 covers 14 residues. CDR3 DNA: TGCGCCAGCAGCTTGCGGCCAGCAGCCTACGAGCAGTACTTC. Translated: CASSLRPAAYEQYF. The full variable domain, its missing parts supplied by reference TRBV5-1 and TRBJ2-7, is KAGVTQTPRYLIKTRGQQVTLSCSPISGHRSVSWYQQTPGQGLQFLFEYFSETQRNKGNFPGRFSGRQFSNSRSEMNVSTLELGDSALYLCASSLRPAAYEQYFGPGTRLTVT.

The chain uses TRBV7-2 and TRBJ2-5, with D unresolved. Germline CDR1 is SGHTA and CDR2 is FQGNSA. The CDR3 length is 15 residues. V lost 5 bases and J lost 2, with 15 bases in between. CDR3 DNA sequence: TGTGCCAGCAGCGCCAGTCTATATTCTCAAGAGACCCAGTACTTC. Protein sequence: CASSASLYSQETQYF.

This chain joins TRBV28 and TRBJ1-5; no definite D call. V lost 8 bases and J 0 bases, leaving 8 bases between the germline ends. Germline V gene lookup returns CDR1 MDHEN and CDR2 SYDVKM. The CDR3 is made up of 13 amino acids. CDR3 loop: CASEKYSNQPQHF. Written as DNA, the CDR3 is TGTGCCAGCGAAAAATATAGCAATCAGCCCCAGCATTTT.

V gene TRBV20-1 combines with J gene TRBJ1-2; TRBD1 is a possible D gene (5 bases). The germline gives CDR1 DFQATT, CDR2 SNEGSKA (reference sequence). The V end lost 5 bases, the J end lost 8 bases, and 12 bases lay between the germline ends. The CDR3 loop spans 11 amino acids. CDR3 residues: CSAPSGTGYTF. The CDR3 DNA follows: TGCAGTGCTCCCTCGGGGACCGGCTACACCTTC.

The chain links TRBV6-4 to TRBJ1-5; TRBD1 agrees at 12 bases. The CDR3 sequence is 19 residues long. The germline gives CDR1 MRHNA, CDR2 SNTAGT. V lost 2 bases to trimming and J lost 4 bases; unmatched junction nucleotides: 12. The CDR3 spells CASSDPSPGQGAVNQPQHF. The CDR3, as DNA: TGTGCCAGCAGTGACCCTAGTCCGGGACAGGGGGCTGTAAATCAGCCCCAGCATTTT.

The count of this clone is one. This same CDR3 is encoded by further DNA sequences in the sample. The V call is TRBV9, the J call TRBJ2-7, with D possibly matching TRBD2 (6 bases). Germline V gene sequence: CDR1 SGDLS, CDR2 YYNGEE. CDR3 length: 14 residues. V lost 0 bases and J lost 4, with 11 bases in between. CDR3 amino acids: CASSVVAGSYEQYF. CDR3 DNA sequence: TGTGCCAGCAGCGTAGTGGCGGGAAGTTACGAGCAGTACTTC.

The chain couples TRBV9 to TRBJ2-3, with 13 bases matching TRBD2. The CDR3 covers 17 residues. Per the germline V gene, CDR1 is SGDLS and CDR2 is YYNGEE. The ends lost 0 bases at V and 4 bases at J; junction bases unmatched: 5. The CDR3 loop reads CASSVGTSGRVSDTQYF. The CDR3 DNA is TGTGCCAGCAGCGTAGGGACTAGCGGGAGAGTATCAGATACGCAGTATTTT.

The count of this clone is one. The chain uses TRBV2 and TRBJ2-7; 9 bases match TRBD2. Trimming at V came to 7 bases and at J to 4 bases, leaving 17 bases not matched to a gene. The CDR3 spans 17 residues. Germline CDR1 and CDR2: SNHLY and FYNNEI. The CDR3 DNA is TGTGCCAGCATTAGGGACGCTTCGGGACTAGCAACATACGAGCAGTACTTC. Translating gives CASIRDASGLATYEQYF.